Listed here are 24 T cell receptor beta chains from one sample, sequenced in a study of post-analysis software for immune sequencing data (dated by TCRdb to the mid-2010s). General conclusions and limits of the study: A handful of TRBV segments, including TRBV5-6, TRBV5-1 and TRBV20-1, were significantly more frequent in patients than controls.

Library construction relied on PCR. The sequencing machine was an Illumina HiSeq 2500. To reduce PCR and sequencing biases, unique molecular identifiers were built into the TCR beta cDNA libraries. TCRdb reanalyzed the raw reads on its own, using fastp at Q25 for trimming and MiXCR for clone calling, and kept in-frame beta chains. Rows are unified per CDR3 protein, each entry keeping the most common DNA and genes. This sample has roughly 870,000 distinct CDR3 sequences in its table, and roughly 58% of those were observed once. 4.6% of the sample is taken by the ten largest. These TCRs are of unknown antigen specificity. Material for sequencing was blood. The receptors here all came from a girl aged 5 to 17 with multiple sclerosis.

The chain has TRBV27 and TRBJ2-3; 7 bases match TRBD2. Germline V gene lookup returns CDR1 MNHEY and CDR2 SMNVEV (reference sequence). This CDR3 has 15 amino acids. The J segment lost 2 bases and the V segment lost 8 bases, leaving 10 bases of the junction unmatched. The CDR3 loop is CASSYGGSFTDTQYF. In DNA, the CDR3 is TGTGCCAGCTCATACGGGGGGAGCTTCACAGATACGCAGTATTTT.

The rearrangement uses TRBV3-1 and TRBJ2-5; 8 bases are shared with TRBD2. Germline-derived CDR1 and CDR2 are LGHDT and YNNKEL (reference sequence). The CDR3 extends over 15 amino acids. The junction had 8 bases not matched to a gene; V was cut back by 4 bases and J by 4 bases. The CDR3 loop is CASSPLWSGGETQYF. The CDR3 coding sequence is TGTGCCAGCAGCCCCCTGTGGAGCGGGGGAGAGACCCAGTACTTC.

This sequence joins TRBV29-1 and TRBJ2-5; D gene ambiguous. Germline V lookup: CDR1 SQVTM, CDR2 ANQGSEA. Trimming took off 7 bases at V and 3 bases at J, with 15 bases between the two ends. This CDR3 spans 13 amino acids. As DNA, the CDR3 is TGCAGCGGCGCCAGCCGCAGCAAAGAGACCCAGTACTTC. Protein: CSGASRSKETQYF.

The rearrangement uses TRBV5-1 and TRBJ1-2; D remains unclear. Trimming pared 2 bases from V and 6 bases from J, leaving 8 bases between. The germline gives CDR1 SGHRS, CDR2 YFSETQ. The CDR3 has 12 residues. The CDR3 sequence: CASSFFGDGYTF. For the CDR3, the DNA is TGCGCCAGCAGCTTCTTCGGGGATGGCTACACCTTC.

The genes are TRBV3-1 and TRBJ2-3; 12 bases are shared with TRBD2. From germline, CDR1 is LGHDT and CDR2 YNNKEL (reference sequence). The CDR3 consists of 14 residues. V gave up 3 bases and J gave up 6 bases; unmatched junction bases: 1. The DNA of the CDR3 is TGTGCCAGCAGCCAGGGACTAGCGGGCGATACGCAGTATTTT. Its translation is CASSQGLAGDTQYF.

The chain joins TRBV20-1 to TRBJ2-1; D gene unclear. Germline CDR1 reads DFQATT; CDR2 reads SNEGSKA (reference sequence). V was trimmed by 0 bases and J by 13 bases, leaving 13 bases between them. This CDR3 comprises 12 residues. The CDR3 spells CSARDAYFEQFF. CDR3 bases: TGCAGTGCTAGAGATGCGTACTTTGAACAGTTCTTC.

V gene TRBV20-1 combines with J gene TRBJ2-5; TRBD2 might be the D (5 bases). The V gene's germline CDR1 is DFQATT and CDR2 SNEGSKA (reference sequence). V lost 6 bases, J lost 0 bases, and 8 bases lay in between. This CDR3 has 12 amino acids. The CDR3 sequence is CSAQLDQETQYF. In DNA form, the CDR3 reads TGCAGTGCGCAACTAGACCAAGAGACCCAGTACTTC.

This clonotype has only a few counts. The rearrangement joins TRBV29-1 to TRBJ2-1, with D hard to call. This CDR3 is built from 16 residues. Between the trimmed V and J ends, which lost 3 bases and 0 bases, there was a span of 15 bases. Germline V gene lookup returns CDR1 SQVTM and CDR2 ANQGSEA. CDR3 in amino acids: CSVDGVPSFSYNEQFF. For the CDR3, the DNA is TGCAGCGTTGATGGAGTCCCCTCATTCTCCTACAATGAGCAGTTCTTC.

This chain connects TRBV12-3 or TRBV12-4 to TRBJ2-4; D gene uncertain. The last part of the DNA fits TRBJ2-7 better; the J call may be wrong. The CDR3 contains 12 residues. The CDR3 loop reads CASAVEAYEQYF. CDR3 DNA: TGTGCCAGCGCCGTTGAGGCCTACGAGCAGTACTTC.

Remarks on this clonotype: The junction departs from germline at one end; a sequencing error may be responsible. The chain employs TRBV5-1 and TRBJ2-2; D remains unclear. This CDR3 spans 13 amino acids. Germline lookup yields CDR1 SGHRS and CDR2 YFSETQ. CDR3 DNA: TGCGCCAACAGCCAAGACATCACCGGGGAGCTGTTTTTT. It yields the protein CANSQDITGELFF. Looking up the rest from reference TRBV5-1 and TRBJ2-2 gives the full variable domain: KAGVTQTPRYLIKTRGQQVTLSCSPISGHRSVSWYQQTPGQGLQFLFEYFSETQRNKGNFPGRFSGRQFSNSRSEMNVSTLELGDSALYLCANSQDITGELFFGEGSRLTVL.

V gene TRBV30 combines with J gene TRBJ1-5; D is uncertain. Trimming removed 4 bases from V and 3 bases from J, with 10 bases in between. The CDR3 is 13 residues long. Germline V gene data show CDR1 as GTSNPN and CDR2 as SVGIG (reference sequence). Here the CDR3 DNA reads TGTGCCTGGACAAACAGCAACAATCAGCCCCAGCATTTT. Encoded protein: CAWTNSNNQPQHF. Drawing the rest from reference TRBV30 and TRBJ1-5, the complete variable domain is SQTIHQWPATLVQPVGSPLSLECTVEGTSNPNLYWYRQAAGRGLQLLFYSVGIGQISSEVPQNLSASRPQDRQFILSSKKLLLSDSGFYLCAWTNSNNQPQHFGDGTRLSIL.

J is TRBJ1-5 and V is TRBV12-3 or TRBV12-4; no clear D. This CDR3 comprises 14 residues. V was clipped by 6 bases and J by 4 bases, with 13 bases between them. The CDR3 DNA sequence: TGTGCCAGCAGGGACGACCTGGGAAATCAGCCCCAGCATTTT. As protein: CASRDDLGNQPQHF.

This clonotype turned up a few times. The chain carries TRBV6-6 and TRBJ2-5; 7 bases map to TRBD1. The last part of the DNA fits TRBJ2-7 better; the J call may be wrong. Germline lookup yields CDR1 MNHNY and CDR2 SVGAGI (reference sequence). The CDR3 has 14 amino acids. CDR3 loop: CASSQGGQRYEQYF. Here the CDR3 DNA reads TGTGCCAGCAGTCAAGGGGGACAGCGCTACGAGCAGTACTTC.

CDR3 region: CSVDPLLAGGVMTLTDTQYF. CDR3 DNA sequence: TGCAGCGTCGACCCCCTACTAGCGGGGGGGGTTATGACCCTCACAGATACGCAGTATTTT. The V and J genes are TRBV29-1 and TRBJ2-3; 13 nucleotides agree with TRBD2. This CDR3 has 20 residues. Germline assignment: CDR1 SQVTM and CDR2 ANQGSEA. V dropped 6 bases and J dropped 2; count of bases not matched to a gene: 20.

V is TRBV7-2 and J is TRBJ1-5, with TRBD1 matching 10 bases. The CDR3 extends over 17 amino acids. Germline CDR1 SGHTA, CDR2 FQGNSA. V lost 5 bases and J lost 0; bases outside the gene matches: 7. CDR3: CASSLRQGANSNQPQHF. CDR3 sequence (DNA): TGTGCCAGCAGCCTCCGACAGGGGGCTAATAGCAATCAGCCCCAGCATTTT. Full variable domain (outside the CDR3, taken from reference TRBV7-2 and TRBJ1-5): GAGVSQSPSNKVTEKGKDVELRCDPISGHTALYWYRQSLGQGLEFLIYFQGNSAPDKSGLPSDRFSAERTGGSVSTLTIQRTQQEDSAVYLCASSLRQGANSNQPQHFGDGTRLSIL.

The rearrangement uses TRBV20-1 and TRBJ2-3, with 7 bases fitting TRBD2. The junction had 8 bases not matched to a gene; V was cut back by 2 bases and J by 6 bases. This CDR3 contains 14 residues. The germline V gene has CDR1 DFQATT and CDR2 SNEGSKA (reference sequence). CDR3 residues: CSARQTSRSDTQYF. CDR3 DNA sequence: TGCAGTGCTAGACAGACTAGCCGATCGGATACGCAGTATTTT.

This clonotype has only a few counts. The genes are TRBV11-2 and TRBJ2-1; D may be TRBD2 (6 bases). The CDR3 loop spans 15 amino acids. V was shortened by 7 bases and J by 4 bases, with 17 bases between the two germline ends. The germline gives CDR1 SGHAT, CDR2 FQNNGV. This CDR3 is CASNLRDLTYNEQFF. CDR3 nucleotide sequence: TGTGCCAGCAACCTCCGGGACTTGACTTACAATGAGCAGTTCTTC.

Only a few counts were recorded for this clonotype. The genes are TRBV5-1 and TRBJ2-3; D is uncertain. From germline, CDR1 is SGHRS and CDR2 YFSETQ. The germline V and J ends were trimmed by 4 bases and 4 bases, with 7 bases remaining between them. The CDR3 extends over 12 amino acids. The CDR3 here is CASSPESDTQYF. DNA of the CDR3: TGCGCCAGCAGCCCCGAATCAGATACGCAGTATTTT.

This clonotype was counted between two and nine times. This rearrangement joins TRBV7-9 to TRBJ2-5; D unresolved. Germline CDR1 and CDR2: SEHNR and FQNEAQ (reference sequence). V lost 3 bases to trimming and J lost 1 base, with 9 bases between them. The CDR3 consists of 14 residues. The CDR3 DNA sequence: TGTGCCAGCAGCTTCGAGGCAGTCCAAGAGACCCAGTACTTC. It specifies CASSFEAVQETQYF.

This clonotype came up a few times. The gene calls are TRBV9 and TRBJ2-1; 8 nucleotides match TRBD2. Trimming removed 1 base from V and 8 bases from J; junction bases left unmatched: 5. The germline CDR1 and CDR2 sequences are SGDLS and YYNGEE. The CDR3 totals 14 residues. CDR3 coding DNA: TGTGCCAGCAGCGTAAATCCGGGAGGGGATGAGCAGTTCTTC. This gives the protein CASSVNPGGDEQFF.

The chain couples TRBV11-2 to TRBJ2-3; possible D gene TRBD1, 6 bases. V was cut by 3 bases and J by 5 bases, with 12 bases left in between. CDR3 length: 14 residues. Germline lookup yields CDR1 SGHAT and CDR2 FQNNGV. The CDR3: CASSLAGAEDTQYF. For the CDR3, the DNA is TGTGCCAGCAGCTTGGCAGGGGCGGAAGATACGCAGTATTTT.

The rearrangement joins TRBV30 to TRBJ2-5; D ambiguous. V lost 0 bases, J lost 5 bases, and 4 bases lay in between. The CDR3 totals 11 residues. In germline, CDR1 is GTSNPN, CDR2 SVGIG (reference sequence). CDR3 in amino acids: CAWSVGETQYF. The CDR3 nucleotides read TGTGCCTGGAGTGTCGGGGAGACCCAGTACTTC. Variable domain in full (rest from reference TRBV30 and TRBJ2-5): SQTIHQWPATLVQPVGSPLSLECTVEGTSNPNLYWYRQAAGRGLQLLFYSVGIGQISSEVPQNLSASRPQDRQFILSSKKLLLSDSGFYLCAWSVGETQYFGPGTRLLVL.

This chain connects TRBV5-5 to TRBJ1-2; D might be TRBD1 (6 bases). The CDR3 length is 18 residues. Trimming removed 4 bases from V and 2 bases from J, with 24 bases in between. Germline CDR1 is SGHKS and CDR2 is YYEKEE (reference sequence). Here the CDR3 DNA reads TGTGCCAGCAGCCGCCTCGTCATCCAGAACAGGGTAAACTATGGCTACACCTTC. The encoded protein is CASSRLVIQNRVNYGYTF.

The CDR3 here is CASSLVTGNYGYTF. The CDR3 DNA reads as TGTGCCAGCAGCTTGGTTACAGGGAACTATGGCTACACCTTC. The V call is TRBV7-2, the J call TRBJ1-2, with a tentative D call TRBD1 (6 bases). The V gene lost 3 bases and the J gene lost 2 bases, with 10 bases spanning the gap. Germline lookup yields CDR1 SGHTA and CDR2 FQGNSA. There are 14 residues in the CDR3.